This T cell receptor beta chain was recovered during a study of shared clonotypes between healthy human individuals. Overall study: For every donor, three CD4 naive, three CD4 memory, two CD8 naive and one CD8 memory plates were used. Overall study results and limits: Naive CD4 clonotypes were shared across a handful of donors at around 5.4%. Clonotype sharing among donors was expected to depend on sequencing depth.

Germline CDR1 is MGHDK and CDR2 is SYGVNS. CDR3 size: 14 residues. The V end was cut by 5 bases, the J end by 6 bases, with 16 bases between. Donors, healthy HIV-negative adults, lacked recent acute infections or vaccinations. Assay used: immunoSEQ multiplex PCR; TCRdb lists only in-frame clones, some missing. The sample contains about 980,000 clones, roughly 72% of which appear only once. Of note for this clone: What it binds is unknown.

Source material: memory CD4+ T cells sorted from blood. Specified subset: CD45RA-negative fraction. This receptor was obtained from a man younger than 30 in good health. J is TRBJ1-2 and V is TRBV25-1; TRBD1 is a possible D gene (5 bases). The CDR3 coding sequence is TGTGCCAGCAGTCAGAGATCCACGACAGATGGCTACACCTTC. Its protein product is CASSQRSTTDGYTF.